Given below is one TCR beta chain in context. The sample comes from a study of technical replicates of blood from several donors. Sequencing was performed with immunoSEQ multiplex PCR; in TCRdb, only in-frame clones are kept and a portion is missing. The sample has under 90,000 clones, 85% to 95% seen once. The length of the CDR3 is 16 residues. The V end was cut by 6 bases, the J end by 0 bases, with 17 bases between. The germline CDR1 and CDR2 sequences are SGDLS and YYNGEE. Input material: T cells isolated from PBMCs. The gene calls are TRBV9 and TRBJ2-3; TRBD2 might be the D (5 bases). The TCR originated in a human donor in good health. CDR3 bases: TGTGCCAGCACACCTCGCAGCGGCGACAGCACAGATACGCAGTATTTT. This translates into CASTPRSGDSTDTQYF.